Sequencing of this T cell receptor (beta chain) was carried out in a study of blood T cell repertoires in COVID-19. Across the whole study: Acute and convalescent COVID-19 samples came from the United States, Italy and Spain. T cells, B-cell-depleted T cells, or PBMCs supplied cDNA or gDNA.

Germline V gene sequence: CDR1 LNHDA, CDR2 SQIVND (reference sequence). The CDR3 loop spans 11 amino acids. Trimming stripped 6 bases from V and 6 bases from J, with 8 bases between. Repertoires were generated with immunoSEQ multiplex PCR, while TCRdb's copy carries only in-frame clones and drops some. The sample includes 120,000 or so clones, over 80% of them seen just once. The sample was peripheral blood. The chain carries TRBV19 and TRBJ1-2, with D possibly matching TRBD1 (6 bases). The source of this sequence is a woman between 70 and 85 years old with acute or convalescent COVID-19. CDR3: CASRQGDGYTF. In DNA form, the CDR3 reads TGTGCCAGTAGACAGGGAGATGGCTACACCTTC.